This T cell receptor beta chain was sequenced for a study of blood T cell repertoires in COVID-19 (dated by TCRdb to the early 2020s). For context, the study as a whole: Collaborator samples came from the United States, Italy and Spain and covered acute and convalescent phases of COVID-19. Nearly every sample came with metadata listing a de-identified subject ID, COVID-19 status, age in years and sex. The repertoires were made available in a free public database intended to serve as a resource for research on the immune response to SARS-CoV-2. Subjects who had been exposed to COVID-19, were actively infected with it, or had recovered from it provided the deeply sampled blood TCRbeta repertoires that made up the dataset. Where available, HLA class I and class II types were taken from metadata supplied by the sample provider and were not determined by assay-based typing. The material from the prospective study consisted of cDNA or gDNA derived from T cells, B-cell-depleted T cells, or PBMCs. Samples were obtained from the ongoing ImmuneRACE study (first 160 participants) and from 1,254 subjects provided by 6 global collaborators. Overall results and qualifications from the work: Clinical and demographic metadata were provided uncurated, with the amount varying by source and participant.

TCRbeta CDR3 regions were amplified from genomic DNA by means of the immunoSEQ Assay, a bias-controlled multiplex PCR. The study's own analysis went as follows. Nucleated cell counts per sample were estimated from amplification of reference gene primers within the assay. To quantify the absolute abundance of each unique TCRbeta CDR3 rearrangement, sequence reads were collapsed and filtered. For each sample, productive Simpson clonality was calculated by taking the square root of Simpson's diversity index across productive rearrangements. TCRdb re-hosts the immuneACCESS table, in-frame sequences only. Its copies lack some clones; in the studies checked, an unresolved V gene accounts for under half of them, and the cause for the rest is not known. Clonal size and the V and J genes are those of that table, whereas D and trimming came from the DNA. Across this sample there are approximately 210,000 clones, with less than 90% seen only once. Jointly, the top ten make up roughly 20% of the sample.

As encoded in the germline V gene (reference sequence), CDR1 is LGHDT while CDR2 is YNNKEL. V lost 2 bases and J lost 7 bases, and the count of bases not matched to a germline gene is 11. Counted from cysteine to phenylalanine, this CDR3 has 16 amino acids. The DNA shown is the 48-base CDR3, in frame from base 1. Turning to this clone: Its binding antigen is unknown. No quality values exist for individual bases; no much larger clone is one base distant.

Each collaborating institution followed its own protocols to collect whole blood in K2EDTA tubes. For TCRbeta analysis, collaborators shipped samples as frozen whole blood, isolated PBMCs, or DNA extracted from either of those sample types. The V and J segments used are TRBV3-1 (or the pseudogene TRBV3-2) and TRBJ1-2; 9 central bases correspond to TRBD1. This clonotype originated in a human donor in a cohort sampled during active COVID-19. The sequenced sample was peripheral blood. Read as DNA, the sequence is TGTGCCAGCAGCCAAAGGACAGGGGTATCTATGGGTGGCTACACCTTC. It is translated as CASSQRTGVSMGGYTF.